This paragraph covers one TCR beta chain sequence. Antigen specificity is unknown. Clones were sequenced by immunoSEQ multiplex PCR, and TCRdb holds only the in-frame ones, with some missing. This table holds some 130,000 clones, almost 85% found once. The germline V and J ends were trimmed by 0 bases and 10 bases, with 12 bases remaining between them. Germline loops: CDR1 SGHDN, CDR2 FVKESK. This CDR3 is 13 amino acids long. The data are from a study of T cell responses to AZD1222 COVID-19 vaccine. Study observations and caveats: Dominant CD4 TCR responses targeted spike regions 160-218 and 743-854. There were mostly white British donors and more females than males, and clonal diversity was possibly underestimated. Baseline serology detected seropositivity in only six AZD1222 recipients. Spike-specific TCR breadth and depth went up after people got two AZD1222 doses.

The sequenced sample was peripheral blood, obtained 28 days after the second dose of the MenACWY control vaccine. The rearrangement joins TRBV14 to TRBJ1-1; possible D gene TRBD1, 6 bases. The source of this sequence is an adult who received the MenACWY meningococcal vaccine as a control. This CDR3 reads CASSQENRVTAFF. The CDR3 bases are TGTGCCAGCAGCCAAGAAAACAGGGTCACAGCTTTCTTT.